These T cell receptor delta chains were read from a single sample in a study of Vδ1+ human thymocytes. TCRdb reanalysed the multiplex PCR reads with CATT. The table records around 19,000 delta-chain clones, about 8% of them present only once. The sequenced sample was Vdelta1+ gamma-delta thymocytes from the thymus. These receptors all stem from a child under three years old who had congenital heart surgery. The CDR3 runs from the conserved cysteine through the conserved F or W. The order of the fields is J gene, clone size, D gene, V gene, CDR3 protein, CDR3 DNA. The D gene is left open where the match is weak. A clone size is listed for some rows: how often the clone was seen (once, few, many), or a class if it is expanded.

j_gene: TRDJ1; abundance: -; d_gene: TRDD3; v_gene: TRDV3; CDR3aa: CAPKILTGGPYTDKLIF; CDR3nt: TGTGCCCCTAAAATCCTCACTGGGGGACCCTACACCGATAAACTCATCTTT
j_gene: TRDJ1; abundance: few; d_gene: -; v_gene: TRDV1; CDR3aa: CALGPNPLDIRNLGPPLGADKLIF; CDR3nt: TGTGCTCTTGGGCCAAACCCCTTGGATATTCGTAATCTGGGGCCTCCATTGGGGGCCGATAAACTCATCTTT
j_gene: TRDJ1; abundance: -; d_gene: TRDD3; v_gene: TRDV1; CDR3aa: CALGTSFLTLTGGFRTDKLIF; CDR3nt: TGTGCTCTTGGGACGTCCTTCCTAACCCTTACTGGGGGATTTAGGACCGATAAACTCATCTTT
j_gene: TRDJ1; abundance: -; d_gene: TRDD3; v_gene: TRDV1; CDR3aa: CALGEIGAGGYSSDKLIF; CDR3nt: TGTGCTCTTGGGGAAATTGGGGCCGGGGGATACTCCTCCGATAAACTCATCTTT
j_gene: TRDJ1; abundance: -; d_gene: TRDD3; v_gene: TRDV1; CDR3aa: CALGESLVRTGGFYTDKLIF; CDR3nt: TGTGCTCTTGGGGAATCCCTCGTCCGTACTGGGGGATTTTACACCGATAAACTCATCTTT
j_gene: TRDJ1; abundance: -; d_gene: -; v_gene: TRDV3; CDR3aa: CAFTARIEGYGLGKYTDKLIF; CDR3nt: TGTGCCTTTACCGCGCGCATTGAGGGGTATGGGCTGGGGAAGTACACCGATAAACTCATCTTT
j_gene: TRDJ1; abundance: -; d_gene: -; v_gene: TRDV2; CDR3aa: CACDRGPAGAYTDKLIF; CDR3nt: TGTGCCTGTGACCGGGGCCCAGCTGGGGCGTACACCGATAAACTCATCTTT
j_gene: TRDJ2; abundance: few; d_gene: -; v_gene: TRDV2; CDR3aa: CACLIALTAQLFF; CDR3nt: TGTGCCTGTCTTATTGCTTTGACAGCACAACTCTTCTTT
j_gene: TRDJ1; abundance: -; d_gene: TRDD3; v_gene: TRDV1; CDR3aa: CALGGTLRTGELRFDKLIF; CDR3nt: TGTGCTCTTGGGGGCACACTACGTACTGGGGAGCTAAGATTCGATAAACTCATCTTT
j_gene: TRDJ1; abundance: -; d_gene: TRDD3; v_gene: TRDV1; CDR3aa: CALGVAEFLVHPPRGIRGDKLIF; CDR3nt: TGTGCTCTTGGGGTCGCCGAATTTCTCGTGCATCCGCCTCGGGGGATACGAGGCGATAAACTCATCTTT
j_gene: TRDJ1; abundance: few; d_gene: TRDD2; v_gene: TRDV1; CDR3aa: CALGEAFLPFDYTDKLIF; CDR3nt: TGTGCTCTTGGGGAGGCCTTCCTACCGTTCGACTACACCGATAAACTCATCTTT
j_gene: TRDJ1; abundance: few; d_gene: TRDD3; v_gene: TRDV1; CDR3aa: CALGENPTVLGDTKSLADKLIF; CDR3nt: TGTGCTCTTGGGGAAAATCCCACAGTACTGGGGGATACGAAGAGTTTAGCCGATAAACTCATCTTT
j_gene: TRDJ1; abundance: -; d_gene: TRDD3; v_gene: TRDV1; CDR3aa: CALGELGKNGDGGYATDKLIF; CDR3nt: TGTGCTCTTGGGGAACTAGGCAAAAATGGGGATGGGGGATACGCCACCGATAAACTCATCTTT
j_gene: TRDJ1; abundance: few; d_gene: -; v_gene: TRDV1; CDR3aa: CALGEQASGRPPTDKLIF; CDR3nt: TGTGCTCTTGGGGAGCAGGCTTCGGGCAGACCCCCCACCGATAAACTCATCTTT
j_gene: TRDJ1; abundance: few; d_gene: TRDD3; v_gene: TRDV1; CDR3aa: CALWDDNSTGGYPYTDKLIF; CDR3nt: TGTGCTCTTTGGGACGACAACTCTACTGGGGGATATCCATACACCGATAAACTCATCTTT
j_gene: TRDJ1; abundance: few; d_gene: TRDD3; v_gene: TRDV1; CDR3aa: CALGELVPSPNWGRVGTDKLIF; CDR3nt: TGTGCTCTTGGGGAACTTGTTCCGTCTCCCAACTGGGGGAGAGTCGGCACCGATAAACTCATCTTT
j_gene: TRDJ1; abundance: -; d_gene: TRDD3; v_gene: TRDV1; CDR3aa: CALGESPPLGDIGYTDKLIF; CDR3nt: TGTGCTCTTGGGGAATCTCCACCCTTGGGGGATATAGGGTACACCGATAAACTCATCTTT
j_gene: TRDJ1; abundance: -; d_gene: TRDD3; v_gene: TRDV1; CDR3aa: CALGELASPGGYFTYTDKLIF; CDR3nt: TGTGCTCTTGGGGAACTGGCTTCACCCGGGGGATACTTCACATACACCGATAAACTCATCTTT
j_gene: TRDJ1; abundance: few; d_gene: TRDD3; v_gene: TRDV2; CDR3aa: CACRTSNWGLMYTDKLIF; CDR3nt: TGTGCCTGCCGAACCTCCAACTGGGGGTTGATGTACACCGATAAACTCATCTTT
j_gene: TRDJ1; abundance: -; d_gene: TRDD3; v_gene: TRDV1; CDR3aa: CALGEPEALGDPIYTDKLIF; CDR3nt: TGTGCTCTTGGGGAACCCGAGGCATTGGGGGACCCAATTTACACCGATAAACTCATCTTT
j_gene: TRDJ1; abundance: few; d_gene: -; v_gene: TRDV1; CDR3aa: CALGEPFPVTLYAYTDKLIF; CDR3nt: TGTGCTCTTGGGGAACCTTTTCCTGTTACCTTGTACGCGTACACCGATAAACTCATCTTT
j_gene: TRDJ2; abundance: -; d_gene: TRDD3; v_gene: TRDV1; CDR3aa: CALGEGLGDTRILQLTAQLFF; CDR3nt: TGTGCTCTTGGGGAAGGGCTGGGGGATACGCGTATCCTCCAATTGACAGCACAACTCTTCTTT
j_gene: TRDJ1; abundance: -; d_gene: -; v_gene: TRDV1; CDR3aa: CALGERPLGGTNYTDKLIF; CDR3nt: TGTGCTCTTGGGGAACGGCCGTTGGGGGGTACCAATTACACCGATAAACTCATCTTT
j_gene: TRDJ1; abundance: medium-sized; d_gene: -; v_gene: TRDV2; CDR3aa: CACDTGKREKLIF; CDR3nt: TGTGCCTGTGACACGGGAAAACGCGAGAAACTCATCTTT
j_gene: TRDJ1; abundance: -; d_gene: TRDD3; v_gene: TRDV1; CDR3aa: CALGELPTPSTGIIPRTDKLIF; CDR3nt: TGTGCTCTTGGGGAACTCCCAACCCCTTCTACGGGGATAATTCCGAGGACCGATAAACTCATCTTT
j_gene: TRDJ1; abundance: few; d_gene: -; v_gene: TRDV1; CDR3aa: CALGGFPTLNTDKLIF; CDR3nt: TGTGCTCTTGGGGGCTTTCCCACCCTCAACACCGATAAACTCATCTTT
j_gene: TRDJ1; abundance: -; d_gene: TRDD2; v_gene: TRDV1; CDR3aa: CALGELYLPKMYPRGTDKLIF; CDR3nt: TGTGCTCTTGGGGAACTATACCTTCCTAAGATGTACCCACGAGGAACCGATAAACTCATCTTT
j_gene: TRDJ1; abundance: -; d_gene: TRDD2; v_gene: TRDV1; CDR3aa: CALGELNFLTDKLIF; CDR3nt: TGTGCTCTTGGGGAACTGAACTTCCTAACCGATAAACTCATCTTT
j_gene: TRDJ1; abundance: -; d_gene: TRDD2; v_gene: TRDV1; CDR3aa: CALGERPSPSFLYTDKLIF; CDR3nt: TGTGCTCTTGGGGAACGTCCCAGTCCTTCCTTTCTGTACACCGATAAACTCATCTTT
j_gene: TRDJ1; abundance: few; d_gene: TRDD3; v_gene: TRDV1; CDR3aa: CALGKNPKRDFGGYDSDKLIF; CDR3nt: TGTGCTCTTGGGAAGAACCCTAAAAGGGACTTTGGGGGATACGATAGCGATAAACTCATCTTT
j_gene: TRDJ1; abundance: -; d_gene: TRDD3; v_gene: TRDV1; CDR3aa: CALGEQAGGYTDKLIF; CDR3nt: TGTGCTCTTGGGGAACAAGCTGGGGGATACACCGATAAACTCATCTTT
j_gene: TRDJ1; abundance: -; d_gene: TRDD3; v_gene: TRDV1; CDR3aa: CALGELGITPWGIPYTDKLIF; CDR3nt: TGTGCTCTTGGGGAACTAGGCATTACCCCCTGGGGGATACCCTACACCGATAAACTCATCTTT
j_gene: TRDJ1; abundance: few; d_gene: TRDD3; v_gene: TRDV1; CDR3aa: CALGDSSYGFPFTLLGDIDRYTDKLIF; CDR3nt: TGTGCTCTTGGGGACTCTTCCTACGGATTCCCCTTCACTCTACTGGGGGATATAGATCGGTACACCGATAAACTCATCTTT
j_gene: TRDJ1; abundance: few; d_gene: -; v_gene: TRDV1; CDR3aa: CAILVRKTLLEPAYTDKLIF; CDR3nt: TGTGCTATACTCGTCCGAAAAACGCTTTTGGAGCCGGCATACACCGATAAACTCATCTTT
j_gene: TRDJ1; abundance: few; d_gene: -; v_gene: TRDV1; CDR3aa: CALGEGLSADKLIF; CDR3nt: TGTGCTCTTGGGGAAGGCCTTTCGGCCGATAAACTCATCTTT
j_gene: TRDJ2; abundance: few; d_gene: TRDD3; v_gene: TRDV1; CDR3aa: CALGELGRFRCLPTTTGGYEVGLTAQLFF; CDR3nt: TGTGCTCTTGGGGAACTAGGCCGGTTCCGATGCCTTCCTACAACTACTGGGGGATACGAGGTAGGTTTGACAGCACAACTCTTCTTT
j_gene: TRDJ1; abundance: -; d_gene: TRDD3; v_gene: TRDV1; CDR3aa: CALGELGFLRVLGDYTDKLIF; CDR3nt: TGTGCTCTTGGGGAACTAGGATTCCTACGGGTACTGGGGGACTACACCGATAAACTCATCTTT
j_gene: TRDJ1; abundance: -; d_gene: TRDD2; v_gene: TRDV1; CDR3aa: CALGEEGLPTLKNSKLIF; CDR3nt: TGTGCTCTTGGGGAAGAGGGCCTTCCTACCCTTAAAAACTCTAAACTCATCTTT
j_gene: TRDJ1; abundance: -; d_gene: -; v_gene: TRDV1; CDR3aa: CALGATPFPDGRFTTDKLIF; CDR3nt: TGTGCTCTTGGGGCTACCCCATTCCCCGACGGGCGATTCACCACCGATAAACTCATCTTT
j_gene: TRDJ1; abundance: few; d_gene: TRDD3; v_gene: TRDV1; CDR3aa: CALGEGPMYWGIWTDKLIF; CDR3nt: TGTGCTCTTGGGGAAGGCCCTATGTACTGGGGGATATGGACCGATAAACTCATCTTT
j_gene: TRDJ1; abundance: -; d_gene: TRDD3; v_gene: TRDV2; CDR3aa: CACETGDTWRTDKLIF; CDR3nt: TGTGCCTGTGAGACCGGGGATACGTGGAGGACCGATAAACTCATCTTT
j_gene: TRDJ1; abundance: few; d_gene: TRDD3; v_gene: TRDV1; CDR3aa: CALGPAFLQFGWGIRGAGNPELIF; CDR3nt: TGTGCTCTTGGACCCGCCTTCCTACAATTCGGCTGGGGGATACGCGGGGCTGGGAATCCGGAACTCATCTTT
j_gene: TRDJ1; abundance: -; d_gene: TRDD3; v_gene: TRDV1; CDR3aa: CALGELVGYPGSYTDKLIF; CDR3nt: TGTGCTCTTGGGGAACTAGTGGGATACCCGGGGTCGTACACCGATAAACTCATCTTT
j_gene: TRDJ1; abundance: -; d_gene: TRDD3; v_gene: TRDV1; CDR3aa: CALGESPYHWGNYTDKLIF; CDR3nt: TGTGCTCTTGGGGAATCCCCCTACCACTGGGGGAATTACACCGATAAACTCATCTTT
j_gene: TRDJ1; abundance: -; d_gene: -; v_gene: TRDV1; CDR3aa: CALGVRYFPPKLIF; CDR3nt: TGTGCTCTTGGGGTACGTTACTTCCCACCGAAACTCATCTTT
j_gene: TRDJ1; abundance: few; d_gene: TRDD3; v_gene: TRDV1; CDR3aa: CALGENFFTGGGYALYTDKLIF; CDR3nt: TGTGCTCTTGGGGAAAACTTTTTTACGGGTGGGGGATACGCCCTCTACACCGATAAACTCATCTTT
j_gene: TRDJ1; abundance: -; d_gene: TRDD3; v_gene: TRDV1; CDR3aa: CALGHPLGDTIDKLIF; CDR3nt: TGTGCTCTTGGGCACCCCCTGGGGGATACGATCGATAAACTCATCTTT
j_gene: TRDJ1; abundance: few; d_gene: TRDD3; v_gene: TRDV1; CDR3aa: CALGERPNALTGGFLWWTDKLIF; CDR3nt: TGTGCTCTTGGGGAGCGGCCTAATGCGCTGACTGGGGGGTTCCTTTGGTGGACCGATAAACTCATCTTT
j_gene: TRDJ1; abundance: -; d_gene: TRDD3; v_gene: TRDV2; CDR3aa: CACDLTGGSYTDKLIF; CDR3nt: TGTGCCTGTGATCTAACTGGGGGATCCTACACCGATAAACTCATCTTT
j_gene: TRDJ1; abundance: few; d_gene: -; v_gene: TRDV1; CDR3aa: CALRVPRGRADKLIF; CDR3nt: TGTGCTCTGAGAGTTCCTCGGGGGCGTGCCGATAAACTCATCTTT
j_gene: TRDJ1; abundance: few; d_gene: TRDD3; v_gene: TRDV1; CDR3aa: CALGDSCGDTRDKLIF; CDR3nt: TGTGCTCTTGGGGACTCCTGCGGGGATACGCGAGATAAACTCATCTTT
j_gene: TRDJ1; abundance: few; d_gene: TRDD3; v_gene: TRDV1; CDR3aa: CALGELGLVLGDHHYQYTDKLIF; CDR3nt: TGTGCTCTTGGGGAACTAGGGCTAGTACTGGGGGATCACCATTACCAGTACACCGATAAACTCATCTTT
j_gene: TRDJ1; abundance: -; d_gene: -; v_gene: TRDV2; CDR3aa: CACDTVIPCLALRGKHIF; CDR3nt: TGTGCCTGTGACACCGTGATACCATGCCTGGCGCTCAGAGGTAAACACATCTTT
j_gene: TRDJ1; abundance: -; d_gene: TRDD3; v_gene: TRDV2; CDR3aa: CACDTGLLGDRADKLIF; CDR3nt: TGTGCCTGTGACACTGGGTTACTGGGGGATCGGGCCGATAAACTCATCTTT
j_gene: TRDJ1; abundance: -; d_gene: TRDD3; v_gene: TRDV1; CDR3aa: CALGELVLLAGGHTDKPIF; CDR3nt: TGTGCTCTTGGGGAACTAGTCCTACTCGCTGGGGGACACACCGATAAACCCATCTTT
j_gene: TRDJ2; abundance: -; d_gene: -; v_gene: TRDV1; CDR3aa: CALGELKGDLTAQLFF; CDR3nt: TGTGCTCTTGGGGAACTAAAGGGGGATTTGACAGCACAACTCTTCTTT
j_gene: TRDJ1; abundance: few; d_gene: TRDD3; v_gene: TRDV1; CDR3aa: CALGELNRRFADWGIDTDKLIF; CDR3nt: TGTGCTCTTGGGGAACTCAACCGGCGCTTCGCCGACTGGGGGATAGACACCGATAAACTCATCTTT
j_gene: TRDJ1; abundance: few; d_gene: -; v_gene: TRDV1; CDR3aa: CALGDRLSPIPSRPNITDKLIF; CDR3nt: TGTGCTCTTGGGGATCGCCTATCCCCGATTCCCTCCCGGCCAAATATCACCGATAAACTCATCTTT
j_gene: TRDJ1; abundance: few; d_gene: TRDD3; v_gene: TRDV2; CDR3aa: CACDSTGDQLIF; CDR3nt: TGTGCCTGTGACTCTACTGGGGATCAACTCATCTTT
j_gene: TRDJ2; abundance: few; d_gene: TRDD3; v_gene: TRDV1; CDR3aa: CALGDCKPGDTRALTAQLFF; CDR3nt: TGTGCTCTTGGGGACTGTAAACCGGGGGATACAAGGGCTTTGACAGCACAACTCTTCTTT